The rows below give T cell receptor beta chains drawn from one sample of a study of OX40 agonist ivuxolimab in advanced cancers. TCRdb's copy holds only in-frame clones and misses some; the assay was immunoSEQ multiplex PCR. The profile shows 100,000 to 150,000 clones, 85% to 95% of them singletons. The sequencing used CD4+ or CD8+ T cells sorted from blood, collected in a trial of the OX40 agonist ivuxolimab. The receptors derive from an adult with an advanced solid tumor such as melanoma, head and neck, liver or kidney cancer. Both conserved end residues are part of each CDR3. Fields, in order: D gene, clone size, V gene, J gene, CDR3 DNA, CDR3 protein. D genes are given only for firm matches. Clone size is shown for a subset of rows, as once, few, many or a class of expanded clone.

NA	NA	TRBV27	TRBJ2-1	TGTGCCAGCAACCCCTCCATAGGGTACAATGAGCAGTTCTTC	CASNPSIGYNEQFF
NA	NA	TRBV6-6	TRBJ1-1	TGTGCCAGCAGTTACTCGAAGAATACTGAAGCTTTCTTT	CASSYSKNTEAFF
TRBD1	NA	TRBV5-6	TRBJ2-7	TGTGCCAGCAGCTTGGACAGGGGATCCTACGAGCAGTACTTC	CASSLDRGSYEQYF
TRBD1	NA	TRBV28	TRBJ2-7	TGTGCCAGCAGCTTACGGGACAGGTACATCGAGCAGTACTTC	CASSLRDRYIEQYF
NA	NA	TRBV2	TRBJ1-2	TGTGCCAGCAGTGTCGGGGTTAACTATGGCTACACCTTC	CASSVGVNYGYTF
NA	once	TRBV6-5	TRBJ2-7	TGTGCCAGCAGTTCCCCGGGAACCTACGAGCAGTACTTC	CASSSPGTYEQYF
TRBD1	NA	TRBV25-1	TRBJ2-2	TGTGCCAGCAGTCCTACAGGGGACACCGGGGAGCTGTTTTTT	CASSPTGDTGELFF
NA	NA	TRBV7-2	TRBJ2-1	TGTGCCAGCAGTTCCGGAGGTTACCAGTTCTTC	CASSSGGYQFF
NA	NA	TRBV18	TRBJ1-6	TGTGCCAGCTCACCTCTCTCCGCAGACAGTCCCAATTCACCCCTCCACTTT	CASSPLSADSPNSPLHF
TRBD2	NA	TRBV15	TRBJ2-5	TGTGCCACCAGCAGATCGGGAGGAGAGACCCAGTACTTC	CATSRSGGETQYF
NA	NA	TRBV9	TRBJ2-3	TGTGCCAGCAGCGTAGCTACGTGGGACAACCGCGGAGATACGCAGTATTTT	CASSVATWDNRGDTQYF
NA	NA	TRBV7-9	TRBJ1-2	TGTGCCAGCAGCTTAAATGAGGTCCCCACCTTC	CASSLNEVPTF
NA	NA	TRBV5-6	TRBJ1-2	TGTGCCAGCAGCTCCCTGACAGACCTAAAACCCTATGGCTACACCTTC	CASSSLTDLKPYGYTF
NA	NA	TRBV11-3	TRBJ2-7	TGTGCCAGCAGCCGGGGACTGATTTACGAGCAGTACTTC	CASSRGLIYEQYF
NA	once	TRBV9	TRBJ2-1	TGTGCCAGCAGCTCGAGTGAAAATGAGCAGTTCTTC	CASSSSENEQFF
TRBD1	NA	TRBV2	TRBJ2-3	TGTGCCAGCAGTTCCGGGACAGGGTACACAGATACGCAGTATTTT	CASSSGTGYTDTQYF
TRBD1	NA	TRBV6-5	TRBJ2-3	TGTGCCAGCAGAGAGGACAGGACCACAGATACGCAGTATTTT	CASREDRTTDTQYF
NA	once	TRBV6-5	TRBJ1-1	TGTGCCAGCAGTTACGGGGGAAACACTGAAGCTTTCTTT	CASSYGGNTEAFF
TRBD1	NA	TRBV27	TRBJ1-1	TGTGCCAGCAGTTTACGGACAGGGGGTTCCATGAACACTGAAGCTTTCTTT	CASSLRTGGSMNTEAFF
NA	NA	TRBV5-6	TRBJ2-7	TGTGCCAGCAGCTCTCTCGGGACTTCCTACGAGCAGTACTTC	CASSSLGTSYEQYF
TRBD1	few	TRBV5-1	TRBJ2-7	TGCGCCAGCAGCTCCTCCGGGACAGGGTCTACCTACGAGCAGTACTTC	CASSSSGTGSTYEQYF
NA	once	TRBV6-5	TRBJ1-5	TGTGCCAGCAGTTACGTCAATAGGGTCGGCCAGCCCCAGCATTTT	CASSYVNRVGQPQHF
NA	few	TRBV2	TRBJ1-1	TGTGCCAGCCTTTTGGGGACTGAAGCTTTCTTT	CASLLGTEAFF
NA	NA	TRBV5-4	TRBJ2-5	TGTGCCAGCAGCGCGGGGTTCCAAGAGACCCAGTACTTC	CASSAGFQETQYF
NA	NA	TRBV5-1	TRBJ2-5	TGCGCCAGCAGCTCGGGACACCAAGAGACCCAGTACTTC	CASSSGHQETQYF
NA	NA	TRBV19	TRBJ1-1	TGTGCCAGTAGAATACAGGCCGTGGGAACTGAAGCTTTCTTT	CASRIQAVGTEAFF
NA	NA	TRBV12-2	TRBJ1-1	TGTGCAAGTCGCTCCGACGGGGGGGAGGTGAACACTGAAGCTTTCTTT	CASRSDGGEVNTEAFF
NA	NA	TRBV6-1	TRBJ1-5	TGTGCCAGCAGTGAGGATCGTACCCTAGAGCCCCAGCATTTT	CASSEDRTLEPQHF
NA	NA	TRBV4-2	TRBJ1-3	TGTGCCAGCAGCCAAGGTGGTCCGGGGGGCGAAAACACCATATATTTT	CASSQGGPGGENTIYF
TRBD2	NA	TRBV9	TRBJ2-7	TGTGCCAGCAGCGCCGAGCGAGCGGGAGTAACCTACGAGCAGTACTTC	CASSAERAGVTYEQYF
TRBD2	once	TRBV5-1	TRBJ2-1	TGCGCCAGTAGAAGCGGCGGGAGAAACTACAATGAGCAGTTCTTC	CASRSGGRNYNEQFF
NA	NA	TRBV4-1	TRBJ2-5	TGCGCCAGCAGCCGACCGGGAATCCAAGAGACCCAGTACTTC	CASSRPGIQETQYF
NA	few	TRBV10-2	TRBJ2-6	TGCGCCAGCAGGGTACCTGGGGCCAACGTCCTGACTTTC	CASRVPGANVLTF
NA	once	TRBV7-6	TRBJ2-2	TGTGCCAGCAGCTTTCGGGGTAACACCGGGGAGCTGTTTTTT	CASSFRGNTGELFF
NA	NA	TRBV9	TRBJ1-2	TGTGCCAGCAGCGTAGCTAAGGAAAGCTATGGCTACACCTTC	CASSVAKESYGYTF
NA	NA	TRBV7-8	TRBJ1-5	TGTGCCAGCAGCTTATACAGTGCCAATCAGCCCCAGCATTTT	CASSLYSANQPQHF
TRBD1	NA	TRBV14	TRBJ2-3	TGTGCCAGCAGCCAAGGGACAGGGGGCGTGAATACGCAGTATTTT	CASSQGTGGVNTQYF
NA	NA	TRBV28	TRBJ1-1	TGTGCCAGCACTACACCCCGGGGGGGGGAAGCTTTCTTT	CASTTPRGGEAFF
NA	NA	TRBV5-1	TRBJ2-7	TGCGCCAGCAGCCCGGGACCGTACGAGTACGAGCAGTACTTC	CASSPGPYEYEQYF
NA	once	TRBV6-5	TRBJ2-7	TGTGCCAGCAGTTACTTAGAATCCTACGAGCAGTACTTC	CASSYLESYEQYF
NA	NA	TRBV5-1	TRBJ2-1	TGCGCCAGCAGCTTGGAAGGGGCAAGCTCCTACAATGAGCAGTTCTTC	CASSLEGASSYNEQFF
NA	NA	TRBV27	TRBJ2-3	TGTGCCAGCAGTTTATGGGGGAGCACAGATACGCAGTATTTT	CASSLWGSTDTQYF
NA	NA	TRBV9	TRBJ2-2	TGTGCCAGCAGCGTAGGTGGAGGAACCGGGGAGCTGTTTTTT	CASSVGGGTGELFF
NA	NA	TRBV18	TRBJ1-3	TGTGCCAGCTCGCCCACCCCCAACGGCCCGGTCAGGGGAGAAGGCTCTGGAAACACCATATATTTT	CASSPTPNGPVRGEGSGNTIYF
NA	NA	TRBV6-1	TRBJ1-3	TGTGCCAGCAGCGTAAGCGGAGCCTCCGGAAACACCATATATTTT	CASSVSGASGNTIYF
TRBD1	NA	TRBV28	TRBJ1-1	TGTGCCAGCAGAAAACCGGGACAGGGAGTTTGGGTCGGAGCTTTCTTT	CASRKPGQGVWVGAFF
TRBD1	NA	TRBV4-1	TRBJ1-1	TGCGCCAGCAGTTACAGGGGGGTTGGCACTGAAGCTTTCTTT	CASSYRGVGTEAFF
TRBD2	NA	TRBV4-2	TRBJ2-7	TGTGCCAGCAGCCGGACTAGCGGGAGGGCCATTTCGGACGAGCAGTACTTC	CASSRTSGRAISDEQYF
TRBD1	NA	TRBV19	TRBJ1-1	TGTGCCAGTAGCAAACGCCCCGGGACAGTTGCCGCGAACACTGAAGCTTTCTTT	CASSKRPGTVAANTEAFF
NA	NA	TRBV11-1	TRBJ1-1	TGTGCCAGCAGCTTGGTAGGGGGCACTGAAGCTTTCTTT	CASSLVGGTEAFF